One sample yielded the 24 T cell receptor beta chains listed below, sequenced in a study of blood T cell repertoires in COVID-19. Sequencing was performed with immunoSEQ multiplex PCR; in TCRdb, only in-frame clones are kept and a portion is missing. The top ten hold 9.5% to 15% of the sample, which has approximately 200,000 clones, around 79% seen once. Sequencing used peripheral blood. These receptors originate from a woman between 45 and 65 years old with acute or convalescent COVID-19.

The gene calls are TRBV7-9 and TRBJ2-3; the match to TRBD2 covers 13 bases. CDR3 length: 16 amino acids. Per germline, CDR1 SEHNR and CDR2 FQNEAQ (reference sequence). Trimming took 3 bases from V and 4 from J; bases not matched to a gene: 4. The CDR3 nucleotides read TGTGCCAGCAGCTTTCGACTAGCGGGAGGTTCAGATACGCAGTATTTT. It is translated as CASSFRLAGGSDTQYF.

This sequence joins TRBV2 and TRBJ2-3; 8 bases line up with TRBD2. This CDR3 is 15 amino acids long. The V gene's germline CDR1 is SNHLY and CDR2 FYNNEI. V lost 6 bases and J lost 3; bases outside the gene matches: 8. CDR3 protein: CASSLQRGRTDTQYF. CDR3 DNA sequence: TGTGCCAGCAGCCTGCAGCGGGGGAGAACAGATACGCAGTATTTT.

The V and J genes are TRBV30 and TRBJ1-1, with TRBD1 as a possible D gene (5 bases). The ends were cut back, 4 bases at V and 0 bases at J, with 9 bases in the middle. The CDR3 has 13 residues. CDR1 and CDR2 from the germline V gene are GTSNPN and SVGIG (reference sequence). For the CDR3, the DNA is TGTGCCTGGAACAGGATTTTGAACACTGAAGCTTTCTTT. Translating gives CAWNRILNTEAFF.

This clone was recorded once. The CDR3 sequence is CAWTGGETQYF. The CDR3, as DNA: TGTGCCTGGACAGGGGGAGAGACCCAGTACTTC. The rearrangement uses TRBV30 and TRBJ2-5, with TRBD1 matching over 7 bases. The CDR3 consists of 11 residues. Germline assignment: CDR1 GTSNPN and CDR2 SVGIG (reference sequence). Losses at the gene ends were 4 bases for V and 4 bases for J; bases not matched to a gene: 0.

This chain uses TRBV19 with TRBJ1-2, with D uncertain. The germline V and J ends were trimmed by 8 bases and 3 bases, with 13 bases remaining between them. CDR1 is LNHDA and CDR2 is SQIVND in the germline V gene (reference sequence). The CDR3 sequence is 13 residues long. The CDR3 region has the DNA TGTGCCAGTCAAGAGCGGGGATACTATGGCTACACCTTC. This sequence encodes CASQERGYYGYTF.

This clone has at least ten counts. The same CDR3 also results from other DNA sequences found in this sample. J is TRBJ1-6 and V is TRBV6-5; D perhaps matches TRBD1 (5 bases). V was pared by 0 bases and J by 8 bases, with 11 bases between. CDR1 and CDR2 from the germline V gene are MNHEY and SVGAGI. The CDR3 is 15 amino acids. The CDR3: CASSYSMGGHSPLHF. For the CDR3, the DNA is TGTGCCAGCAGTTACTCGATGGGGGGTCATTCACCCCTCCACTTT.

The chain has TRBV9 and TRBJ2-2; the D gene is possibly TRBD1 (6 bases). The ends were cut back, 0 bases at V and 5 bases at J, with 11 bases in the middle. This CDR3 contains 15 residues. Germline CDR1 is SGDLS and CDR2 is YYNGEE. This CDR3 is CASSVEGQTTGELFF. In DNA form, the CDR3 reads TGTGCCAGCAGCGTAGAGGGACAAACAACCGGGGAGCTGTTTTTT.

The V call is TRBV28, the J call TRBJ2-6, with TRBD1 matching over 8 bases. From germline, CDR1 is MDHEN and CDR2 SYDVKM. Losses at the gene ends were 1 base for V and 0 bases for J; bases not matched to a gene: 5. CDR3 length: 18 residues. The CDR3 DNA follows: TGTGCCAGCAGTTTATCCCCAGGGGGCAGCTCTGGGGCCAACGTCCTGACTTTC. It is translated as CASSLSPGGSSGANVLTF.

CDR3 in DNA: TGCGCCAGCAGCTTGGGTGGAACGGGGTACGAGCAGTACTTC. Protein sequence: CASSLGGTGYEQYF. V usage is TRBV5-1 and J usage is TRBJ2-7; TRBD2 might be the D (5 bases). The germline V gene has CDR1 SGHRS and CDR2 YFSETQ. Trimming left V 0 bases short and J 4 bases short, with 11 bases between. The CDR3 sequence is 14 residues long.

This clone showed up just a few times. The chain employs TRBV7-2 and TRBJ2-7; 12 bases agree with TRBD2. V lost 5 bases to trimming and J lost 1 base; unmatched junction nucleotides: 3. CDR3 length: 15 residues. Germline V CDR1 and CDR2: SGHTA, FQGNSA. CDR3 bases: TGTGCCAGCAGCAGCGGGACTAGCGGGTCCTACGAGCAGTACTTC. It specifies CASSSGTSGSYEQYF. The variable domain in full, with the rest retrieved from reference TRBV7-2 and TRBJ2-7, is GAGVSQSPSNKVTEKGKDVELRCDPISGHTALYWYRQSLGQGLEFLIYFQGNSAPDKSGLPSDRFSAERTGGSVSTLTIQRTQQEDSAVYLCASSSGTSGSYEQYFGPGTRLTVT.

This clone was picked up one time. The chain joins TRBV18 to TRBJ2-5; D unclear. V was pared by 2 bases and J by 2 bases, with 12 bases between. The germline CDR1 and CDR2 sequences are KGHSH and LQKENI. The CDR3 is made up of 15 amino acids. DNA of the CDR3: TGTGCCAGCTCACCAACGGGTAACCCTCAAGAGACCCAGTACTTC. Its translation is CASSPTGNPQETQYF.

CDR3 amino acids: CASSLSGGEKLFF. CDR3 in DNA: TGTGCCAGCAGCTTATCAGGGGGCGAAAAACTGTTTTTT. The chain couples TRBV5-6 to TRBJ1-4; 8 nucleotides match TRBD1. V shed 2 bases and J 8 bases; nucleotides not matched to a gene: 2. Germline CDR1 is SGHDT and CDR2 is YYEEEE. CDR3 size: 13 residues.

This chain joins TRBV19 and TRBJ2-4, with 8 bases that match TRBD1. The CDR3 is made up of 15 amino acids. In germline, CDR1 is LNHDA, CDR2 SQIVND (reference sequence). Trimming removed 2 bases from V and 6 bases from J; junction bases left unmatched: 6. The CDR3: CASSILDRGLNIQYF. DNA for the CDR3: TGTGCCAGTAGTATATTAGACAGGGGTCTAAACATTCAGTACTTC.

J is TRBJ1-2 and V is TRBV2, with 10 bases identical to TRBD1. The CDR3 extends over 15 amino acids. Germline lookup yields CDR1 SNHLY and CDR2 FYNNEI. V trimming: 6 bases; J trimming: 2 bases; junction bases outside the gene matches: 6. The CDR3 nucleotides read TGTGCCAGCAGCCGGACAGGGGGAGAGAACTATGGCTACACCTTC. This gives the protein CASSRTGGENYGYTF.

This sequence joins TRBV5-1 and TRBJ2-3; D might be TRBD2 (7 bases). This CDR3 contains 14 residues. Germline CDR1 is SGHRS and CDR2 is YFSETQ. V lost 3 bases and J 4 bases, leaving 12 bases between the germline ends. CDR3 DNA sequence: TGCGCCAGCAGCTCCCGGGGGGCTGCAGATACGCAGTATTTT. This sequence encodes CASSSRGAADTQYF.

The J gene is TRBJ1-2, the V gene TRBV5-1; a weak D match, TRBD1 (5 bases). Trimming left V 1 base short and J 5 bases short, with 12 bases between. This CDR3 comprises 14 residues. CDR1 SGHRS and CDR2 YFSETQ come from the germline V gene. CDR3 in amino acids: CASSLSRQRYGYTF. DNA of the CDR3: TGCGCCAGCAGCTTGTCCAGACAGAGATATGGCTACACCTTC.

Only one count was recorded for this clone. The genes are TRBV9 and TRBJ1-1; D is unclear. The CDR3 runs to 15 residues. Trimming shortened V by 0 bases and J by 0 bases, and 9 bases separated the two germline ends. Germline V gene data show CDR1 as SGDLS and CDR2 as YYNGEE. CDR3 nucleotide sequence: TGTGCCAGCAGCGTAGGAGGAAACCTGAACACTGAAGCTTTCTTT. Its protein is CASSVGGNLNTEAFF.

The chain has TRBV12-3 or TRBV12-4 and TRBJ2-7, with TRBD2 as a possible D gene (6 bases). The germline V and J ends were trimmed by 6 bases and 2 bases, with 11 bases remaining between them. This CDR3 region has 13 residues. In DNA, the CDR3 is TGTGCCAGCAGCCGGGGGAGAGCCTACGAGCAGTACTTC. As protein: CASSRGRAYEQYF.

This clone was detected only once. The chain has TRBV29-1 and TRBJ1-4, with TRBD1 identical over 10 bases. The germline V gene has CDR1 SQVTM and CDR2 ANQGSEA. After removal of 2 bases from V and 6 bases from J, the junction contained 3 bases not matched to a gene. The CDR3 covers 14 residues. CDR3 amino acids: CSVETGTGDEKLFF. The CDR3 DNA is TGCAGCGTTGAAACCGGGACAGGGGATGAAAAACTGTTTTTT.

The chain recombines TRBV19 with TRBJ2-2; 11 bases agree with TRBD1. CDR1 is LNHDA and CDR2 is SQIVND in the germline V gene (reference sequence). This CDR3 is 14 amino acids long. V dropped 6 bases and J dropped 6; count of bases not matched to a gene: 3. The CDR3 is CASRDRGRAGELFF. CDR3 nucleotide sequence: TGTGCCAGTAGGGACAGGGGGCGGGCCGGGGAGCTGTTTTTT.

The chain is built from TRBV5-4 and TRBJ2-7; 7 bases fit TRBD1. With 0 bases clipped from V and 6 bases from J, the junction kept 9 bases outside the gene matches. This CDR3 is 15 amino acids long. Germline loops: CDR1 SGHNT, CDR2 YYREEE (reference sequence). The CDR3 nucleotides are TGTGCCAGCAGCTTGGCAACAGGGGTTATGAGCGAGCAGTACTTC. This translates into CASSLATGVMSEQYF.

The J gene is TRBJ2-7, the V gene TRBV15, with 7 bases fitting TRBD2. V gave up 1 base and J gave up 5 bases; unmatched junction bases: 11. CDR3 size: 16 residues. From germline, CDR1 is LNHNV and CDR2 YYDKDF (reference sequence). The CDR3 region is CATSRGYRAGTNEQYF. CDR3 bases: TGTGCCACCAGCAGAGGTTACCGAGCGGGGACTAACGAGCAGTACTTC.

CDR3 DNA sequence: TGTGCCAGCAGTTTTTACAGGGATGATCCTAGCACAGATACGCAGTATTTT. It is translated as CASSFYRDDPSTDTQYF. This sequence joins TRBV27 and TRBJ2-3; maybe TRBD1 (6 bases). The CDR3 spans 17 residues. Trimming shortened V by 3 bases and J by 0 bases, and 16 bases separated the two germline ends. Germline values: CDR1 MNHEY, CDR2 SMNVEV (reference sequence).

The V and J genes are TRBV15 and TRBJ2-2; TRBD2 aligns across 9 bases. Germline CDR1 is LNHNV and CDR2 is YYDKDF (reference sequence). V gave up 1 base and J gave up 5 bases; unmatched junction bases: 14. This CDR3 is built from 19 residues. The CDR3 reads CATSRGGVLAGVGTGELFF. In nucleotides, the CDR3 is TGTGCCACCAGCAGAGGGGGGGTTTTAGCGGGAGTAGGTACCGGGGAGCTGTTTTTT.